The T cell receptor (beta chain) under discussion was sequenced for a study of blood T cell repertoires in COVID-19 (dated by TCRdb to the early 2020s). Regarding the research as a whole: The collaborator samples originated in the United States, Italy and Spain and spanned the acute and convalescent phases of COVID-19. The samples were drawn from the first 160 participants of the ongoing ImmuneRACE study and from roughly 1,300 subjects provided by 6 global collaborators. Nearly every sample came with metadata listing a de-identified subject ID, COVID-19 status, age in years and sex. The material from the prospective study consisted of cDNA or gDNA derived from T cells, B-cell-depleted T cells, or PBMCs. Deeply sampled blood TCRbeta repertoires from subjects exposed to, actively infected with, or recovered from COVID-19 were included in the dataset. Where HLA class I and class II types were available, the types were taken from metadata supplied by the sample provider, not from assay-based typing. The repertoires were released in a freely available public database meant as a resource for research on the immune response to SARS-CoV-2.

TCRbeta CDR3 regions were amplified from genomic DNA by means of the immunoSEQ Assay, a bias-controlled multiplex PCR. Under the source paper's analysis protocol: Nucleated cell counts per sample were estimated from amplification of reference gene primers within the assay. To quantify the absolute abundance of each unique TCRbeta CDR3 rearrangement, sequence reads were collapsed and filtered. For each sample, productive Simpson clonality was calculated as the square root of Simpson's diversity index across productive rearrangements. As stored in TCRdb, this immuneACCESS dataset retains in-frame rearrangements with V and J assigned. A fraction of the clones does not appear; measured against another copy, unresolved V genes explain less than half of the discrepancy, and the remainder lacks a known reason. That table supplies the V and J calls and clone size; D and trimming were determined from the DNA. A total of about 180,000 clones appear in this sample, 86% of them only once. Around 21% of the sample is in the top ten clones.

Whole blood was collected in K2EDTA tubes by collaborating institutions according to the institutions' own protocols. Collaborator samples were shipped for TCRbeta analysis as frozen whole blood, isolated PBMCs, or DNA extracted from either sample type. The paper as a whole reports these results and caveats: The quantity of clinical and demographic metadata differed by source and by participant and was supplied without curation.

Via the germline V gene, CDR1 is SGHTA and CDR2 FQGTGA. The CDR3 numbers 16 residues from cysteine through phenylalanine. The entry retains the CDR3 DNA only, 48 bases that are in frame from base 1. Here V drops 3 bases and J drops 4 bases, and the junction holds 1 base not matched to any gene. Remarks on this clone: Which antigen it targets is not known. No clone much larger than this one lies a single base away; base qualities are absent.

The TCR sequence derives from a man between 65 and 85 years old with active or convalescent COVID-19. Sequencing was performed on peripheral blood. This sequence uses TRBV7-3 and TRBJ2-1, with 15 junctional bases fitting TRBD2. The bases read TGTGCCAGCAGCTTCGGACTAGCGGGAGGGTACAATGAGCAGTTCTTC. The translation is CASSFGLAGGYNEQFF.